This T cell receptor (beta chain) was recorded in a study of blood T cell repertoires in COVID-19. Study-level information: The study drew acute and convalescent COVID-19 samples from the United States, Italy and Spain. The cDNA or gDNA used as material had been derived from T cells, B-cell-depleted T cells, or PBMCs.

Authors' methods: By means of reference gene primer amplification, nucleated cell counts were estimated. The protocol was immunoSEQ multiplex PCR, while the TCRdb copy is restricted to in-frame clones and leaves out a portion. V and J calls and clone size are as listed in that table; D and trimming were resolved from the DNA. Of about 420,000 clones listed, roughly 89% are singletons. There are 19 residues in the CDR3. V lost 5 bases, J lost 4 bases, and 16 bases stayed unmatched. CDR1 and CDR2 from the germline V gene are LGHDT and YNNKEL (reference sequence). The table lists this clone with a count of one.

The sample consisted of peripheral blood. V is TRBV3-1 (or the pseudogene TRBV3-2) and J is TRBJ2-2, with 10 bases matching TRBD2. The sequence came from a man aged 18 to 30 with COVID-19, enrolled during active disease. The CDR3 sequence is CASSTRATSGVSVTGELFF. In nucleotides, the CDR3 is TGTGCCAGCAGCACTAGGGCCACTAGCGGGGTATCGGTCACCGGGGAGCTGTTTTTT.